The entry that follows covers one T cell receptor beta chain sequence. This clonotype was observed many times. Its antigen is currently not known. The sample holds no much larger clone one base away, and base qualities are not on file. cDNA was synthesized by template-switch 5'RACE using a primer with a 10-nucleotide random unique molecular identifier that tagged each TCR transcript. Every sequencing run covered 15-18 subjects and yielded more than 180 million TCR-beta sequences. The RNeasy kit was used for extraction of total RNA. The KAPA Real-time Library Amplification kit was used to amplify TCR-beta VDJ regions with primers for the TCR constant region and the 5'RACE anchor. Sample indexes and Illumina adaptors were added in a first PCR, after which library yield was increased in a second PCR. After Ampure bead purification, the TCR product of roughly 650 bp was size-selected on a 2% E-gel SizeSelection system. Before pooling, libraries had their quality checked on a Bioanalyzer, their concentration measured with Qubit, and their quantity determined with the Kapa Library Quantification kit. Paired-end 2 x 150 bp sequencing of the libraries was performed on an Illumina HiSeq 2500. To increase sequence diversity, about 23-30% phiX was spiked into each library pool. On the authors' methods: The UMI-based MiGEC pipeline processed quality-filtered reads and removed over 85% of raw TCR sequences during error correction. VDJ genes were aligned to IMGT germline references, and each clonotype was defined by a unique CDR3 amino acid sequence together with V-J genes. Clonal expansion, Shannon diversity and CDR3 relatedness (CalcPairwiseDistances, ClusterSamples) were evaluated with VDJtools, and phylogenetic trees were built with CLCbio workbench. Clones with at least 8 unique UMIs were defined as expanded, with this threshold being based on coefficient-of-variation modelling across technical triplicates. TCRdb's own reprocessing of the public reads used fastp at Q25 and MiXCR and kept productive beta chains. Rows with a matching CDR3 protein are joined into one entry that keeps the most common DNA and genes. The V and J calls and clone size come from TCRdb's table, not from the authors' own analysis. The sample includes around 15,000 distinct CDR3 sequences, with roughly 3.2% observed a single time. The ten largest clones take up 20% to 25% of the sample.

According to the germline V gene (reference sequence), CDR1 reads DFQATT and CDR2 reads SNEGSKA. Including the terminal cysteine and phenylalanine, the CDR3 comprises 14 residues. The retained sequence is limited to the CDR3, 42 bases, with the frame set at the first base. V is cut back by 5 bases and J by 1 base, with 5 bases in the junction unmatched. This sample stems from a study of neurological immune-mediated disorders (dated by TCRdb to the late 2010s). Context from the whole study: The study compared peripheral blood TCR-beta repertoires of HTLV-I-associated myelopathy (HAM/TSP) patients, multiple sclerosis patients and healthy controls using UMI-based sequencing. Of the approximately 65 subjects in the cohort, about 14 were HAM/TSP patients, about 34 were multiple sclerosis patients, and about 20 were healthy controls. The approximately 96 TCR-beta libraries covered PBMC samples along with longitudinal samples, technical triplicates, and paired sorted CD4+ and CD8+ T-cell subsets.

Summary of the overall study and its limitations: Expanded clones from different subjects shared no identical CDR3 amino acid sequences, which suggests that TCR-beta repertoires were private in all groups. TCR clonal expansion was greatest in HAM/TSP patients and smallest in MS patients, who ranked below even healthy controls.

Healthy controls were blood bank volunteers in Maryland, USA. TCR libraries for sorted subsets were made from roughly 950,000 sorted CD4+ or CD8+ T cells. Peripheral blood underwent Ficoll-Hypaque density gradient centrifugation to isolate PBMCs, which were then cryopreserved in liquid nitrogen. Paired sorted CD4+ and CD8+ subsets came from healthy controls, HAM/TSP patients and MS patients. In this chain, TRBV20-1 is recombined with TRBJ2-7, and 10 bases in between align with TRBD2. The sequenced sample consisted of CD8+ T cells from blood. This TCR was sampled from a woman in her forties in good health. The DNA sequence is given as TGCAGTGCTGCTGTACTAGCGGGGTCCTACGAGCAGTACTTC. This gives the protein CSAAVLAGSYEQYF.